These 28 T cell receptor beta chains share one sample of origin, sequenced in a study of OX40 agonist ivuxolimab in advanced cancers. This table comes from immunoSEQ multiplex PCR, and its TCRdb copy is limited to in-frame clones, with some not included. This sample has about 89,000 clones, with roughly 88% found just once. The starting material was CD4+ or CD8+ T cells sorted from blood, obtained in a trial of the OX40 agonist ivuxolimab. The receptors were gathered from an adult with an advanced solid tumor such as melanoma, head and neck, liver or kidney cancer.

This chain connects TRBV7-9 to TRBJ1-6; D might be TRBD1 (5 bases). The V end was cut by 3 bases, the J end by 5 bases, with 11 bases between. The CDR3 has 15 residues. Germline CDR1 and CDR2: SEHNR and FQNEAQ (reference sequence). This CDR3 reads CASSLGGGNNSPLHF. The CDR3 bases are TGTGCCAGCAGCTTGGGTGGGGGGAATAATTCACCCCTCCACTTT. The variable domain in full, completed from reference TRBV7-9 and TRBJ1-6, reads DTGVSQNPRHKITKRGQNVTFRCDPISEHNRLYWYRQTLGQGPEFLTYFQNEAQLEKSRLLSDRFSAERPKGSFSTLEIQRTEQGDSAMYLCASSLGGGNNSPLHFGNGTRLTVT.

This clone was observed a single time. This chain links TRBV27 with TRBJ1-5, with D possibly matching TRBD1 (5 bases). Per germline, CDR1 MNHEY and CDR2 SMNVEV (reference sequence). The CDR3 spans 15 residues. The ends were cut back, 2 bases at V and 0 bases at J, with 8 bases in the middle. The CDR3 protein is CASSLTGGSNQPQHF. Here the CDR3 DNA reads TGTGCCAGCAGTTTAACTGGGGGTAGCAATCAGCCCCAGCATTTT.

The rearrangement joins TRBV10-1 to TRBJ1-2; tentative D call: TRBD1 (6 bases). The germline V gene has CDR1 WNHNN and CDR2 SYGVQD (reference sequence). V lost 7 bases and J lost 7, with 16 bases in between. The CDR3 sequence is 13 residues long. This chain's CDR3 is CASTGYRDSGYTF. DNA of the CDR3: TGCGCCAGCACTGGGTACAGGGACTCTGGCTACACCTTC.

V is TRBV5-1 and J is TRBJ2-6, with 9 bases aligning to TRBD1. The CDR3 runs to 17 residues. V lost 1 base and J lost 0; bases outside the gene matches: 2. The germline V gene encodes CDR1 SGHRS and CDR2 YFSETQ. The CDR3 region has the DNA TGCGCCAGCAGCTTGCGACAGGGGGACTCTGGGGCCAACGTCCTGACTTTC. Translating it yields CASSLRQGDSGANVLTF.

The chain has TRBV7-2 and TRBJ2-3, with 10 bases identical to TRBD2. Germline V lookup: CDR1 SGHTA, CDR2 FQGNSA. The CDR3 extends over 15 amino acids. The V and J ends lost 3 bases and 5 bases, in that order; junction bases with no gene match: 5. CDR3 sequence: CASSFSGGFGDTQYF. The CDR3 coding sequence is TGTGCCAGCAGCTTTAGCGGGGGGTTTGGAGATACGCAGTATTTT.

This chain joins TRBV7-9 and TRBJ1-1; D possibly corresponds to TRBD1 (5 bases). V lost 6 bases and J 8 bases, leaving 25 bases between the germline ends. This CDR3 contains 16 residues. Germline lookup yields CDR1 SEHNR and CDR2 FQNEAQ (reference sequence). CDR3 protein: CASRPHWGRREEEAFF. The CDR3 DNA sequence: TGTGCCAGCAGGCCCCACTGGGGACGCAGGGAAGAAGAAGCTTTCTTT.

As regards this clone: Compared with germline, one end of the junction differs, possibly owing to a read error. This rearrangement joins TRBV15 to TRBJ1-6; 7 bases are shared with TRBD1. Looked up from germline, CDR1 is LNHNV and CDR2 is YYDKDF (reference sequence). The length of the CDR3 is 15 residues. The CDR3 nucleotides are TGTGCCACCACCAGAAGACAGGGCCGAAATTCACCCCTCCACTTT. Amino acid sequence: CATTRRQGRNSPLHF.

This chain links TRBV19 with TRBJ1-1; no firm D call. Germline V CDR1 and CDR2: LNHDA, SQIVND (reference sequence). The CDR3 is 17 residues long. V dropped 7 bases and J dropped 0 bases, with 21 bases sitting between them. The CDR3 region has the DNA TGTGCCAGTAAAGCCCTTGGACCGGGGAAGATGAACACTGAAGCTTTCTTT. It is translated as CASKALGPGKMNTEAFF. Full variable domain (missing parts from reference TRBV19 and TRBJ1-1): DGGITQSPKYLFRKEGQNVTLSCEQNLNHDAMYWYRQDPGQGLRLIYYSQIVNDFQKGDIAEGYSVSREKKESFPLTVTSAQKNPTAFYLCASKALGPGKMNTEAFFGQGTRLTVV.

This chain's CDR3 is CASSLKGKGTEAFF. The CDR3 DNA follows: TGTGCCAGCAGCTTAAAGGGGAAGGGCACTGAAGCTTTCTTT. The chain combines TRBV7-2 with TRBJ1-1; D is perhaps TRBD1 (5 bases). Trimming left V 2 bases short and J 4 bases short, with 11 bases between. CDR3 length equals 14 residues. The germline V gene encodes CDR1 SGHTA and CDR2 FQGNSA.

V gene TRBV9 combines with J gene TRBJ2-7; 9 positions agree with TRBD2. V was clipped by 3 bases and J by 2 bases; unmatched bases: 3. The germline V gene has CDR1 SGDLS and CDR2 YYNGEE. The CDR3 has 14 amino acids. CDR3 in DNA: TGTGCCAGCAGCGGCGGGGGGGCCACCTACGAGCAGTACTTC. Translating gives CASSGGGATYEQYF.

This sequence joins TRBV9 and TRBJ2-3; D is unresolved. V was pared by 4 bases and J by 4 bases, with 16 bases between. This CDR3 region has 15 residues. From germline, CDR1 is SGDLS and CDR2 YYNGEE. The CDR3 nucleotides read TGTGCCAGCAGCCCTTCTCCCGGCGCCGCAGATACGCAGTATTTT. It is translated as CASSPSPGAADTQYF.

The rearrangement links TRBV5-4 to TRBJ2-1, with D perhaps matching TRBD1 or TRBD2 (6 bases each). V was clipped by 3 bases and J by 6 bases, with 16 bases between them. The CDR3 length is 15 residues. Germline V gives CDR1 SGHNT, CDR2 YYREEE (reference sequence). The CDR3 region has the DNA TGTGCCAGCAGCTCCCTGGGGGGCCCGGTCAATGAGCAGTTCTTC. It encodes CASSSLGGPVNEQFF.

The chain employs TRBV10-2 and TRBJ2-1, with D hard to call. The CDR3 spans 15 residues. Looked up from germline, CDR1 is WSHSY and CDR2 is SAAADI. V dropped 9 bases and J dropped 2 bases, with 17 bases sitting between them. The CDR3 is CASSRAALTYNEQFF. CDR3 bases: TGCGCCAGTAGCCGGGCGGCGTTAACCTACAATGAGCAGTTCTTC.

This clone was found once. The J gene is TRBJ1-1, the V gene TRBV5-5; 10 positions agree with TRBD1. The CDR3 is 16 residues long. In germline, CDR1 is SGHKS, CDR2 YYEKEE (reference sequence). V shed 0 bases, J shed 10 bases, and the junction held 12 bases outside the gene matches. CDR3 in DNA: TGTGCCAGCAGCTTGGTGGGAACAATTGGACAGGGGGGAGCTTTCTTT. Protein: CASSLVGTIGQGGAFF.

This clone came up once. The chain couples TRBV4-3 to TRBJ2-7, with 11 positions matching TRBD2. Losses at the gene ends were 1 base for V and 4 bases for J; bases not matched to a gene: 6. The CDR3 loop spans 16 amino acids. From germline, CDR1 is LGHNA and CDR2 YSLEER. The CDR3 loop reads CASSQVAGGRFYEQYF. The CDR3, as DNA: TGCGCCAGCAGCCAAGTAGCGGGGGGGCGTTTTTACGAGCAGTACTTC.

Here the CDR3 reads CASSDGGAGARGYTF. CDR3 nucleotides: TGTGCCAGCAGTGACGGGGGGGCAGGGGCTCGCGGCTACACCTTC. The chain links TRBV6-1 to TRBJ1-2, with a possible D match to TRBD1 (6 bases). Trimming pared 3 bases from V and 8 bases from J, leaving 19 bases between. Germline V CDR1 and CDR2: MNHNS, SASEGT. This CDR3 region has 15 residues.

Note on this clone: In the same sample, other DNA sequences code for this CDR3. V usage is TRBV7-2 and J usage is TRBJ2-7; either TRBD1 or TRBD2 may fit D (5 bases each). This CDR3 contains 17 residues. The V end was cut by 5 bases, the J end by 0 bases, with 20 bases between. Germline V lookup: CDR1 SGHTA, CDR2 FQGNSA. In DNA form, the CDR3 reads TGTGCCAGCAGCCCCCGGGGCGAGGCAACGCGCTCCTACGAGCAGTACTTC. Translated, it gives CASSPRGEATRSYEQYF.

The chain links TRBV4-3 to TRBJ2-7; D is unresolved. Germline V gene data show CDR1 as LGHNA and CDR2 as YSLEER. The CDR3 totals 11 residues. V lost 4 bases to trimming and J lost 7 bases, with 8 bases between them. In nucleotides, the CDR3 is TGCGCCAGCAGCCGGGAAGGGGAGCAGTACTTC. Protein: CASSREGEQYF.

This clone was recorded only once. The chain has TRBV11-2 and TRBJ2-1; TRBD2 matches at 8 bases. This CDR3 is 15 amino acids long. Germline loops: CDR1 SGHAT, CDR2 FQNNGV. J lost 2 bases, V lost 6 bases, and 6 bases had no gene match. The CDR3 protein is CASSPPGGPYNEQFF. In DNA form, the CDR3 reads TGTGCCAGCAGTCCTCCGGGGGGGCCCTACAATGAGCAGTTCTTC.

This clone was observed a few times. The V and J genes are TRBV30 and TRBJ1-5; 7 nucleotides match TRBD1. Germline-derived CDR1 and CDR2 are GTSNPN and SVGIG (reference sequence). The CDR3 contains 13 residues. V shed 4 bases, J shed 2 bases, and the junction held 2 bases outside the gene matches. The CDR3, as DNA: TGTGCCTGGACCACAGGGGGCAATCAGCCCCAGCATTTT. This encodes CAWTTGGNQPQHF.

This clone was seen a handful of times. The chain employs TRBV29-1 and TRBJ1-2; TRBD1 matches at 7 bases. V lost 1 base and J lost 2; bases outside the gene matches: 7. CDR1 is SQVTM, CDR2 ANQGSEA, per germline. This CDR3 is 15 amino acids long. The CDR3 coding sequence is TGCAGCGTTGAAGCCCTGACAGGGACCAACTATGGCTACACCTTC. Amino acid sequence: CSVEALTGTNYGYTF. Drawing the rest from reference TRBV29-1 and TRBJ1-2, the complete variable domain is SAVISQKPSRDICQRGTSLTIQCQVDSQVTMMFWYRQQPGQSLTLIATANQGSEATYESGFVIDKFPISRPNLTFSTLTVSNMSPEDSSIYLCSVEALTGTNYGYTFGSGTRLTVV.

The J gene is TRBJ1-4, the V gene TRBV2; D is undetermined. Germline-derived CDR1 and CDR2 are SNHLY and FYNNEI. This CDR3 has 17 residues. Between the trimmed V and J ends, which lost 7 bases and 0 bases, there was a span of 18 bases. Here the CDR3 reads CASNKRAGEATNEKLFF. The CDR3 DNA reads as TGTGCCAGCAATAAACGGGCAGGAGAAGCAACTAATGAAAAACTGTTTTTT.

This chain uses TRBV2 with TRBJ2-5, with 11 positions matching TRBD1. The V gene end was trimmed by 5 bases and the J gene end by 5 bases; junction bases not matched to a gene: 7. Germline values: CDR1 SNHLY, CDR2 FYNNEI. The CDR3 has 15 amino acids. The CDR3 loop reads CASSPRTGGLETQYF. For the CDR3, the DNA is TGTGCCAGCAGTCCCAGGACAGGGGGCTTGGAGACCCAGTACTTC.

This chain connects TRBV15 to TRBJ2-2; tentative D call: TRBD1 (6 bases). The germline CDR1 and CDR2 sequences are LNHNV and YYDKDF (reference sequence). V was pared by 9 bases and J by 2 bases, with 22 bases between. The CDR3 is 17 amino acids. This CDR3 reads CATTGSASTANTGELFF. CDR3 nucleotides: TGTGCCACGACAGGAAGTGCTTCGACAGCTAACACCGGGGAGCTGTTTTTT.

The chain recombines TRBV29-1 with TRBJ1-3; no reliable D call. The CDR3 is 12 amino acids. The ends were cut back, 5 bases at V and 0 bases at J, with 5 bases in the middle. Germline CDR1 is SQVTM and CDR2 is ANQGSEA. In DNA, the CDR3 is TGCAGCGTTCAGCTCTCTGGAAACACCATATATTTT. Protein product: CSVQLSGNTIYF.

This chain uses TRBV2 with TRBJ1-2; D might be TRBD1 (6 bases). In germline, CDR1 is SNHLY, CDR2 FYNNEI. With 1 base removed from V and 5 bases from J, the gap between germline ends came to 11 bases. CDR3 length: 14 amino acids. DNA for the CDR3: TGTGCCAGCAGTGAAGTGAACAGGGATTATGGCTACACCTTC. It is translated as CASSEVNRDYGYTF.

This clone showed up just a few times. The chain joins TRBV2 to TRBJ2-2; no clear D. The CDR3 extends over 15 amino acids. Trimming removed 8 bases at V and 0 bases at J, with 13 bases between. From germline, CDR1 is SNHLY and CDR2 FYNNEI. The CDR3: CASLLSYTNTGELFF. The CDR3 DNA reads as TGTGCCAGCCTATTGTCTTACACGAACACCGGGGAGCTGTTTTTT.

The CDR3 coding sequence is TGTGCCAGCAGCCACCCAGGGACTAGCGGGCTCTACGAGCAGTACTTC. Its protein is CASSHPGTSGLYEQYF. J is TRBJ2-7 and V is TRBV7-9; 12 nucleotides agree with TRBD2. V shed 5 bases and J 3 bases; nucleotides not matched to a gene: 8. From germline, CDR1 is SEHNR and CDR2 FQNEAQ (reference sequence). This CDR3 contains 16 residues.